The 16 T cell receptor beta chains below come from one sample, sequenced in a study of blood T cell repertoires in COVID-19. Only in-frame clones appear in the TCRdb table, and some are missing; sequencing was by immunoSEQ multiplex PCR. The sample holds about 230,000 clones, 85% to 90% seen once. The source material was peripheral blood. These receptor sequences come from a man between 50 and 59 years old with COVID-19, enrolled during active disease.

The sample holds one count of this clone. This rearrangement joins TRBV6-1 to TRBJ2-1; the match to TRBD1 covers 8 bases. The germline CDR1 and CDR2 sequences are MNHNS and SASEGT. This CDR3 spans 16 amino acids. J lost 6 bases, V lost 2 bases, and 9 bases had no gene match. DNA of the CDR3: TGTGCCAGCAGTGAAAGAGGGCAGGGGGCGGGCAATGAGCAGTTCTTC. Amino acids: CASSERGQGAGNEQFF.

This chain links TRBV27 with TRBJ2-1, with D perhaps TRBD2 (6 bases). Trimming cost V 6 bases and J 1 base, with 13 bases left between them. Germline CDR1 MNHEY, CDR2 SMNVEV (reference sequence). This CDR3 is built from 15 residues. The CDR3 loop is CASRKPLASYNEQFF. The CDR3 coding sequence is TGTGCCAGCAGAAAGCCGCTAGCGTCCTACAATGAGCAGTTCTTC.

V is TRBV6-6 and J is TRBJ2-7, with 12 nucleotides matching TRBD1. The ends lost 3 bases at V and 8 bases at J; junction bases unmatched: 8. Germline assignment: CDR1 MNHNY and CDR2 SVGAGI (reference sequence). CDR3 length: 15 residues. This chain's CDR3 is CASSYSGTGGNQQYF. CDR3 in DNA: TGTGCCAGCAGTTATTCCGGGACAGGGGGCAATCAGCAGTACTTC.

This chain connects TRBV5-8 to TRBJ2-1, with 9 bases identical to TRBD1. Germline loops: CDR1 SGHTS, CDR2 YDEGEE. After removal of 4 bases from V and 5 bases from J, the junction contained 7 bases not matched to a gene. The CDR3 runs 15 residues. CDR3 DNA sequence: TGTGCCAGCAGCCGGGGACAGGGAAAAGACAATGAGCAGTTCTTC. Its translation is CASSRGQGKDNEQFF.

The CDR3 DNA is TGCGCCAGCAGCTTGGCCGCAGGGGGAGGAGAAAAACTGTTTTTT. Amino acids: CASSLAAGGGEKLFF. The gene calls are TRBV5-1 and TRBJ1-4, with 7 bases fitting TRBD1. CDR3 length: 15 residues. CDR1 is SGHRS and CDR2 is YFSETQ in the germline V gene. V dropped 0 bases and J dropped 8; count of bases not matched to a gene: 7.

The chain has TRBV4-2 and TRBJ1-4, with D unclear. Germline CDR1 is LGHNA and CDR2 is YNFKEQ. The CDR3 contains 15 residues. The germline V and J ends were trimmed by 1 base and 7 bases, with 13 bases remaining between them. CDR3 DNA: TGTGCCAGCAGCCAAGGGAGTATGACGGGTGAAAAACTGTTTTTT. It specifies CASSQGSMTGEKLFF.

This clone is a singleton in its sample. This rearrangement joins TRBV5-1 to TRBJ2-3, with TRBD1 matching over 10 bases. CDR1 and CDR2 (germline): SGHRS, YFSETQ. There are 16 residues in the CDR3. V lost 0 bases to trimming and J lost 1 base; unmatched junction nucleotides: 2. CDR3 sequence reads: CASSLGQGARTDTQYF. CDR3 nucleotides: TGCGCCAGCAGCTTGGGACAGGGGGCTCGCACAGATACGCAGTATTTT.

This chain connects TRBV7-3 to TRBJ1-2, with D hard to call. Germline V gene data show CDR1 as SGHTA and CDR2 as FQGTGA. CDR3 length equals 14 residues. Trimming removed 5 bases from V and 8 bases from J, with 18 bases in between. The CDR3 DNA is TGTGCCAGCAGCCAAGCGGGTTCTGACCAGGGCTACACCTTC. The encoded protein is CASSQAGSDQGYTF.

J is TRBJ1-5 and V is TRBV19; 8 nucleotides match TRBD1. The germline CDR1 and CDR2 sequences are LNHDA and SQIVND (reference sequence). The CDR3 contains 15 residues. Trimming took 3 bases from V and 4 from J; bases not matched to a gene: 5. The CDR3 DNA follows: TGTGCCAGTAGTATGGGCACAGGGGGGAATCAGCCCCAGCATTTT. Its translation is CASSMGTGGNQPQHF.

This chain links TRBV3-1 (or the pseudogene TRBV3-2) with TRBJ2-1; 11 positions agree with TRBD2. The CDR3 has 16 amino acids. V shed 4 bases and J 8 bases; nucleotides not matched to a gene: 10. The germline CDR1 and CDR2 sequences are LGHDT and YNNKEL (reference sequence). The chain's CDR3 is CASSLLLAGGVDEQFF. The CDR3 DNA sequence: TGTGCCAGCAGCCTCCTCCTAGCGGGAGGAGTCGATGAGCAGTTCTTC.

The CDR3: CATSGQGHNEQFF. The CDR3 DNA is TGTGCCACCAGTGGACAGGGCCACAATGAGCAGTTCTTC. V gene TRBV24-1 combines with J gene TRBJ2-1; 7 nucleotides line up with TRBD1. V trimming: 5 bases; J trimming: 5 bases; junction bases outside the gene matches: 2. The CDR3 is 13 residues long. Germline values: CDR1 KGHDR, CDR2 SFDVKD.

This chain uses TRBV28 with TRBJ1-5; possible D gene TRBD1, 6 bases. The CDR3 runs to 15 residues. The V and J ends lost 7 bases and 2 bases respectively, with 15 bases between them. Per the germline V gene, CDR1 is MDHEN and CDR2 is SYDVKM. The CDR3 DNA reads as TGTGCCAGCACCCTAAATCGACAGGGCAATCAGCCCCAGCATTTT. Translating gives CASTLNRQGNQPQHF.

The chain recombines TRBV25-1 with TRBJ2-7; 8 bases line up with TRBD1. The germline CDR1 and CDR2 sequences are MGHDK and SYGVNS. Trimming took 7 bases from V and 2 from J; bases not matched to a gene: 19. The CDR3 loop spans 18 amino acids. In DNA form, the CDR3 reads TGTGCCAGCACCCAAGGGGACAGGACGAGTAGTCCCCCCTACGAGCAGTACTTC. Protein: CASTQGDRTSSPPYEQYF.

This clone was seen just once. The chain combines TRBV24-1 with TRBJ1-2; a possible D gene is TRBD1 (5 bases). V was pared by 4 bases and J by 1 base, with 9 bases between. The CDR3 is made up of 14 amino acids. Germline loops: CDR1 KGHDR, CDR2 SFDVKD. The CDR3 nucleotides are TGTGCCACCAGTGACTCAGGGATTAACTATGGCTACACCTTC. Translation: CATSDSGINYGYTF.

The genes are TRBV7-8 and TRBJ2-5; 7 positions match TRBD1. CDR1 is SGHVS and CDR2 is FQNEAQ in the germline V gene. This CDR3 region has 15 residues. V dropped 1 base and J dropped 5; count of bases not matched to a gene: 7. CDR3 residues: CASSLGQGVPETQYF. CDR3 DNA: TGTGCCAGCAGCTTAGGACAGGGCGTCCCCGAGACCCAGTACTTC.

V is TRBV9 and J is TRBJ1-5; D is uncertain. V lost 0 bases and J 5 bases, leaving 12 bases between the germline ends. The CDR3 sequence is 15 residues long. From germline, CDR1 is SGDLS and CDR2 YYNGEE. For the CDR3, the DNA is TGTGCCAGCAGCGTAGCTGGCGGGGTCGATCAGCCCCAGCATTTT. The encoded protein is CASSVAGGVDQPQHF.